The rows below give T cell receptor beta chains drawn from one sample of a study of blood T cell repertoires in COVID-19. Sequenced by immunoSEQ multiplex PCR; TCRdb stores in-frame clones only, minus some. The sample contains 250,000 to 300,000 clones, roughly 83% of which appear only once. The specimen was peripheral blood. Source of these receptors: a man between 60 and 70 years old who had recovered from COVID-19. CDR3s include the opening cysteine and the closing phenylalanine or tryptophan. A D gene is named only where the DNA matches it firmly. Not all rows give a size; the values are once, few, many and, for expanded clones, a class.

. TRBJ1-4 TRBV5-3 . TGTGCCAGAAGCTTGCCAAGGGGAGGTGAAAAACTGTTTTTT CARSLPRGGEKLFF
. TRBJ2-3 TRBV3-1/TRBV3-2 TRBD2 TGTGCCAGCAGCCGCCTGAGTAGCGGGGTTACAGATACGCAGTATTTT CASSRLSSGVTDTQYF
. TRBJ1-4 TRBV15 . TGTGCCACCAGCAGAGATCAAGAGACAGGTGGCGAAAAACTGTTTTTT CATSRDQETGGEKLFF
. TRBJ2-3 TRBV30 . TGTGCCTGGGAACAGGGCATGGGCACAGATACGCAGTATTTT CAWEQGMGTDTQYF
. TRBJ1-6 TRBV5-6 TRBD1 TGTGCCAGCAGTGTGTCCTGGGACAGGCTTAATTCACCCCTCCACTTT CASSVSWDRLNSPLHF
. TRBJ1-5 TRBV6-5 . TGTGCCAGCAGTTTTTCAGTAATTGGCAATCAGCCCCAGCATTTT CASSFSVIGNQPQHF
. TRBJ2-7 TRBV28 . TGTGCCAGCAGTTCCCAGGGCCGCCAGGTGGGAGAGCAGTACTTC CASSSQGRQVGEQYF
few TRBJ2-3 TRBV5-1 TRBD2 TGCGCCAGCAGCTCTAGGACTAGCGGGAGGGCTAGCACAGATACGCAGTATTTT CASSSRTSGRASTDTQYF
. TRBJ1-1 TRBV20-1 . TGCAGTGCTAGCTGGAACACTGAAGCTTTCTTT CSASWNTEAFF
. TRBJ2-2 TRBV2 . TGTGCCAGACAGGGTACGGACACCGGGGAGCTGTTTTTT CARQGTDTGELFF
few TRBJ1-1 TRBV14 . TGTGCCAGCAGTCAGTACAGGGCTTGGAACACTGAAGCTTTCTTT CASSQYRAWNTEAFF
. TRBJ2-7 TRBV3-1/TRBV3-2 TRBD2 TGTGCCAGCAGCCAGCTAGCGGGATCCTACGAGCAGTACTTC CASSQLAGSYEQYF
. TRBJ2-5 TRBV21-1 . TGTGCCAGCAACCCTTCGGGACAGGGGAGGGGACAAGAGACCCAGTACTTC CASNPSGQGRGQETQYF
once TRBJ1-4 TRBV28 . TGTGCCAGCAGTTTATCACGATTTACCAGCGAGGATGAAAAACTGTTTTTT CASSLSRFTSEDEKLFF
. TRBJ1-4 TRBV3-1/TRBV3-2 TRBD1 TGTGCCAGCACTATAGGACAGGGGTCTGAAAAACTGTTTTTT CASTIGQGSEKLFF
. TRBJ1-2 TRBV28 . TGTGCCAGCAGTCTTCCGGGTCTCTCGGGCTATGGCTACACCTTC CASSLPGLSGYGYTF
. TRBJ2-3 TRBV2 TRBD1 TGTGCCAGCAGTCTACAGGGGGCTAGCACAGATACGCAGTATTTT CASSLQGASTDTQYF
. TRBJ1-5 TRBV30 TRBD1 TGTGCCTGGAGTGCCGGGACAGCCGGCAATCAGCCCCAGCATTTT CAWSAGTAGNQPQHF
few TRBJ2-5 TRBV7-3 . TGTGCCAGCAGCTCTAGCCCAGAGACCCAGTACTTC CASSSSPETQYF
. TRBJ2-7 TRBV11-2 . TGTGCCAGCAGCTTAGACCGGACTGGGGCCTACGAGCAGTACTTC CASSLDRTGAYEQYF
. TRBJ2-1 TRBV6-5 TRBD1 TGTGCCAGCAGATTGGGACAGTTCAATGAGCAGTTCTTC CASRLGQFNEQFF
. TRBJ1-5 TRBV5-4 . TGTGCCAGCAGCTTTGACAATAATCAGCCCCAGCATTTT CASSFDNNQPQHF
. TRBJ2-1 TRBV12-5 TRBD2 TGTGCTAGTGGTTTGCCTACCGGGACTAGCGGGACCCATTACCACAATGAGCAGTTCTTC CASGLPTGTSGTHYHNEQFF
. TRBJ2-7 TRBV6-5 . TGTGCCACGGGTTCCGGGTTCTACGAGCAGTACTTC CATGSGFYEQYF
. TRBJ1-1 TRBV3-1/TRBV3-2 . TGTGCCAGCAGCCAAGAAGGTGGTAGAGGAAGAGGGGGACCTGAAGCTTTCTTT CASSQEGGRGRGGPEAFF
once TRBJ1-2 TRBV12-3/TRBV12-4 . TGTGCCAGCAGTCGATTCCAGGGAAATGGCTACACCTTC CASSRFQGNGYTF
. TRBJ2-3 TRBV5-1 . TGCGCCAGCAGCTTGGGGTCTAGCTACTCAGATACGCAGTATTTT CASSLGSSYSDTQYF
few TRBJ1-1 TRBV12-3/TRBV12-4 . TGTGCCAGCAGCTGGGGGCAGAACACTGAAGCTTTCTTT CASSWGQNTEAFF